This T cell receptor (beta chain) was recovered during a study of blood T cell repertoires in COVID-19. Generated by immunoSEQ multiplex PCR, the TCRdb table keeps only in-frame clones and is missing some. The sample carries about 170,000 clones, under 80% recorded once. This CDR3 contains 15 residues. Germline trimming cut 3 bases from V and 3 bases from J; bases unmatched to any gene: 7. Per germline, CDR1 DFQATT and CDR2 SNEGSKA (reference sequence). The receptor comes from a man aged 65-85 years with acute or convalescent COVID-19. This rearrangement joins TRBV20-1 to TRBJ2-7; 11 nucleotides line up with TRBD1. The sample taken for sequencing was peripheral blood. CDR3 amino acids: CSASEPGQGDYEQYF. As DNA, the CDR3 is TGCAGTGCTAGTGAACCGGGACAGGGGGACTACGAGCAGTACTTC.